The 15 T cell receptor beta chains listed next were all sequenced from one sample in a study of T cells in Graves' hyperthyroidism and ophthalmopathy. Template material for amplifying TCR beta CDR3 regions consisted of RNA transcripts. Using the HTBI primer set, a first-round RT-PCR was run on the TCR CDR3. In TCRdb, the multiplex PCR reads were re-called with MiXCR into one record per CDR3 protein. The repertoire has approximately 400,000 distinct CDR3 sequences, 13% of them found once; the top ten carry 20%. Sequenced material: blood. These receptor sequences come from a man younger than 45 with Graves' hyperthyroidism that later progressed to Graves' ophthalmopathy.

This clonotype has at least ten counts. V and J are TRBV7-6 and TRBJ2-7; a possible D gene is TRBD2 (5 bases). The V gene lost 6 bases and the J gene lost 6 bases, with 18 bases spanning the gap. The CDR3 is 14 amino acids. Germline V gene sequence: CDR1 SGHVS, CDR2 FNYEAQ. The CDR3 reads CASSLRTAGGEQYF. The DNA of the CDR3 is TGTGCCAGCAGTCTCCGGACTGCGGGTGGCGAGCAGTACTTC. The full variable domain, rest sourced from reference TRBV7-6 and TRBJ2-7, is GAGVSQSPRYKVTKRGQDVALRCDPISGHVSLYWYRQALGQGPEFLTYFNYEAQQDKSGLPNDRFSAERPEGSISTLTIQRTEQRDSAMYRCASSLRTAGGEQYFGPGTRLTVT.

This clonotype was seen repeatedly, ten times or more. The rearrangement uses TRBV5-1 and TRBJ1-1; D not certain. V gave up 1 base and J gave up 0 bases, with 7 bases separating them. The CDR3 extends over 14 amino acids. Per germline, CDR1 SGHRS and CDR2 YFSETQ. DNA for the CDR3: TGCGCCAGCAGCTTGACAAGGATGAACACTGAAGCTTTCTTT. Protein product: CASSLTRMNTEAFF. The entire variable domain, with the rest obtained from reference TRBV5-1 and TRBJ1-1, is as follows: KAGVTQTPRYLIKTRGQQVTLSCSPISGHRSVSWYQQTPGQGLQFLFEYFSETQRNKGNFPGRFSGRQFSNSRSEMNVSTLELGDSALYLCASSLTRMNTEAFFGQGTRLTVV.

This clonotype was observed many times. The V call is TRBV5-1, the J call TRBJ2-1, with 7 positions matching TRBD1. The CDR3 totals 14 residues. J lost 0 bases, V lost 4 bases, and 1 base had no gene match. Germline loops: CDR1 SGHRS, CDR2 YFSETQ. CDR3 protein: CASSPGGSYNEQFF. In DNA, the CDR3 is TGCGCCAGCAGCCCAGGGGGCTCCTACAATGAGCAGTTCTTC.

The chain is built from TRBV9 and TRBJ2-1; the match to TRBD2 covers 10 bases. Germline assignment: CDR1 SGDLS and CDR2 YYNGEE. This CDR3 region has 17 residues. V shed 4 bases and J 6 bases; nucleotides not matched to a gene: 13. As DNA, the CDR3 is TGTGCCAGCAGCTCGCCCCTCATAGCGGGGGGAGGCAATGAGCAGTTCTTC. Translation: CASSSPLIAGGGNEQFF.

This clonotype occurred many times. The chain's CDR3 is CASIARDRGFNEQFF. CDR3 nucleotides: TGTGCCAGCATAGCCCGGGACAGGGGGTTCAATGAGCAGTTCTTC. The chain employs TRBV12-3 or TRBV12-4 and TRBJ2-1; 11 nucleotides line up with TRBD1. CDR3 length equals 15 residues. Unmatched junction bases numbered 8, after V lost 7 bases and J lost 6 bases.

This clonotype was seen at least ten times. The chain recombines TRBV28 with TRBJ2-5; D is unclear. Germline assignment: CDR1 MDHEN and CDR2 SYDVKM. Trimming stripped 3 bases from V and 3 bases from J, with 8 bases between. This CDR3 has 13 amino acids. The CDR3 region is CASSFNVEETQYF. The CDR3 nucleotides read TGTGCCAGCAGTTTCAACGTTGAAGAGACCCAGTACTTC.

J is TRBJ1-4 and V is TRBV10-2, with D tentatively TRBD1 (5 bases). The germline CDR1 and CDR2 sequences are WSHSY and SAAADI. The CDR3 spans 13 residues. The germline V and J ends were trimmed by 10 bases and 6 bases, with 15 bases remaining between them. CDR3 amino acids: CANFRDVYEKLFF. The CDR3 DNA reads TGCGCCAACTTCCGGGACGTCTATGAAAAACTGTTTTTT.

This clonotype has a handful of counts. The gene calls are TRBV30 and TRBJ1-2; tentatively, D is TRBD1 (6 bases). V lost 2 bases and J 7 bases, leaving 14 bases between the germline ends. The CDR3 runs 13 residues. Per germline, CDR1 GTSNPN and CDR2 SVGIG (reference sequence). Here the CDR3 reads CAWSSWGLSGYTF. DNA of the CDR3: TGTGCCTGGAGTTCTTGGGGGCTAAGTGGCTACACCTTC.

This clonotype has a count of ten or more. The CDR3 loop reads CASSQGEGTEAFF. In nucleotides, the CDR3 is TGCGCCAGCAGCCAAGGCGAGGGCACTGAAGCTTTCTTT. The chain couples TRBV4-1 to TRBJ1-1; D is undetermined. This CDR3 spans 13 amino acids. V dropped 1 base and J dropped 4 bases, with 7 bases sitting between them. Germline-derived CDR1 and CDR2 are MGHRA and YSYEKL.

This clonotype was recorded a few times. The chain links TRBV7-9 to TRBJ2-2; D is possibly TRBD1 (6 bases). Trimming took 3 bases from V and 7 from J, leaving 15 bases between them. The CDR3 loop spans 15 amino acids. From germline, CDR1 is SEHNR and CDR2 FQNEAQ (reference sequence). Here the CDR3 DNA reads TGTGCCAGCAGCTTCGCAGGGGTACACATCGGGGAGCTGTTTTTT. The encoded protein is CASSFAGVHIGELFF. Based on the CDR3 plus reference TRBV7-9 and TRBJ2-2, the full variable domain is DTGVSQNPRHKITKRGQNVTFRCDPISEHNRLYWYRQTLGQGPEFLTYFQNEAQLEKSRLLSDRFSAERPKGSFSTLEIQRTEQGDSAMYLCASSFAGVHIGELFFGEGSRLTVL.

The chain links TRBV4-1 to TRBJ1-1, with 8 bases identical to TRBD1. The CDR3 is 16 residues long. J was trimmed by 6 bases and V by 0 bases; bases with no gene match: 9. Germline V gene sequence: CDR1 MGHRA, CDR2 YSYEKL. The CDR3: CASSQDWQGAVAEAFF. As DNA, the CDR3 is TGCGCCAGCAGCCAAGACTGGCAGGGGGCAGTTGCTGAAGCTTTCTTT.

The chain's CDR3 is CASSLGWGTGVTGELFF. Here the CDR3 DNA reads TGTGCCAGCAGTTTAGGATGGGGGACAGGGGTCACCGGGGAGCTGTTTTTT. The rearrangement uses TRBV27 and TRBJ2-2; 10 positions match TRBD1. Per the germline V gene, CDR1 is MNHEY and CDR2 is SMNVEV (reference sequence). The CDR3 has 17 amino acids. V shed 2 bases, J shed 4 bases, and the junction held 7 bases outside the gene matches.

This clonotype was counted many times. In DNA, the CDR3 is TGTGCCAGCAGAAAGAGCTATGGCTACACCTTC. Its translation: CASRKSYGYTF. The chain is built from TRBV6-1 and TRBJ1-2; no definite D call. Per the germline V gene, CDR1 is MNHNS and CDR2 is SASEGT. V was trimmed by 6 bases and J by 4 bases, leaving 6 bases between them. This CDR3 comprises 11 residues.

The V gene is TRBV9, the J gene TRBJ2-3; D possibly matches TRBD1 or TRBD2 (5 bases each). The CDR3 runs 15 residues. V was pared by 4 bases and J by 2 bases, with 14 bases between. Germline CDR1 reads SGDLS; CDR2 reads YYNGEE. This CDR3 is CASSPPGPYTDTQYF. The DNA for the CDR3 is TGTGCCAGCAGCCCACCGGGGCCGTACACAGATACGCAGTATTTT.

The chain has TRBV13 and TRBJ2-7, with TRBD1 matching over 7 bases. Germline values: CDR1 PRHDT, CDR2 FYEKMQ (reference sequence). The length of the CDR3 is 14 residues. V gave up 5 bases and J gave up 3 bases; unmatched junction bases: 7. In DNA, the CDR3 is TGTGCCAGCAGCGTCGGAAACAGGGGCTACGAGCAGTACTTC. Its translation: CASSVGNRGYEQYF.